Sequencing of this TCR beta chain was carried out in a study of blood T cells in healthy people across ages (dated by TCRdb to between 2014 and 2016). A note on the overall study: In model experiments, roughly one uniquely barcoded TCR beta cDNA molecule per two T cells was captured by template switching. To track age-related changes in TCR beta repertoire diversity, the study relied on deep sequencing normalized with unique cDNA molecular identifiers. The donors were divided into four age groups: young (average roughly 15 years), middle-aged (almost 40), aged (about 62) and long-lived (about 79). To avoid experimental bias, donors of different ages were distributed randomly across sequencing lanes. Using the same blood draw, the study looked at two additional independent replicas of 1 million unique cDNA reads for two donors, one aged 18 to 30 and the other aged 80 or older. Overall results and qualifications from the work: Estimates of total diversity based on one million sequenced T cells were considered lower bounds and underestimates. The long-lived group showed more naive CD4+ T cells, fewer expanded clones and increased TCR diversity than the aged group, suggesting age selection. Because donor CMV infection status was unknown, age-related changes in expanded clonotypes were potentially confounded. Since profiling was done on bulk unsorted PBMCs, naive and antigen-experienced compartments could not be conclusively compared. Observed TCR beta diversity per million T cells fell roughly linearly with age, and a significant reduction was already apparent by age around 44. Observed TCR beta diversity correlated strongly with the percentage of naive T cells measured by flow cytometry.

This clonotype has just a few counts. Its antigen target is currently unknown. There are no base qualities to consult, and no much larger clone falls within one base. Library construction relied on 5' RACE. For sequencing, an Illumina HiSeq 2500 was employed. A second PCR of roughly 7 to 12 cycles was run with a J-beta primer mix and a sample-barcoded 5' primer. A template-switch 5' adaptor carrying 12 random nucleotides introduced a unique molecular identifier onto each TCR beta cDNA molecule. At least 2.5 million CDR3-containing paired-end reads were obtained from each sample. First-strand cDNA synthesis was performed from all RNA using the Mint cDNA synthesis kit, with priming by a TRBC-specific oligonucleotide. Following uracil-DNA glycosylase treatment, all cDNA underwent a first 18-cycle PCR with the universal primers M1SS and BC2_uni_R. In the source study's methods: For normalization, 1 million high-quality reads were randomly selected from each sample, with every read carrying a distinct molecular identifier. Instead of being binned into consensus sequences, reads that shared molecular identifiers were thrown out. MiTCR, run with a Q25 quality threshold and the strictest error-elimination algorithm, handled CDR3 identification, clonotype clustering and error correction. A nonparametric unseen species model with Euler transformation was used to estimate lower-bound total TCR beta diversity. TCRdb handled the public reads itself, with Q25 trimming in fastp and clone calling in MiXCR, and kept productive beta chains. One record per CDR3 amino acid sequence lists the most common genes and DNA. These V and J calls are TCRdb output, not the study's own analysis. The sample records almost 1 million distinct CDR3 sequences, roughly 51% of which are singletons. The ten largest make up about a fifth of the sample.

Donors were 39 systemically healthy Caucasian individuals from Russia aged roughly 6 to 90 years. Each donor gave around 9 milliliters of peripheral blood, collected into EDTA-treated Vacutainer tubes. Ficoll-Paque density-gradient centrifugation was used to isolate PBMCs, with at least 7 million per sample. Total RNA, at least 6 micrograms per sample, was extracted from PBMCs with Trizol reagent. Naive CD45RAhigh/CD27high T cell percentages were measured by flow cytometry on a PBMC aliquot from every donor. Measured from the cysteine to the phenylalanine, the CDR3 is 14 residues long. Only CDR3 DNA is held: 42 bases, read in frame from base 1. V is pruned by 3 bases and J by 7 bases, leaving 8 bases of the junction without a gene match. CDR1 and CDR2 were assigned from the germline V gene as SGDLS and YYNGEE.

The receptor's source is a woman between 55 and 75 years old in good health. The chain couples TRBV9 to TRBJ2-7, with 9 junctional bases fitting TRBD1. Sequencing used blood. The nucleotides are TGTGCCAGCAGCGCCCGGACAGGGGTTGGGGAGCAGTACTTC. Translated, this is CASSARTGVGEQYF.